These T cell receptor beta chains were read from a single sample in a study of identifying expanded T cells in peripheral blood. The data were produced by immunoSEQ multiplex PCR, yet TCRdb's version contains in-frame clones alone and is incomplete. Counted here are around 63,000 clones, about 90% occurring once; the ten biggest clones make up around 4.3%. The specimen sequenced was blood. Receptor source: a person aged 18 to 70 in good health. CDR3s include the opening cysteine and the closing phenylalanine or tryptophan. A D gene is named only where the DNA matches it firmly. Size is stated for part of the rows, as once, few or many counts, or as a class when the clone is expanded.

cdr3_nt cdr3_aa j_call v_call d_call clone_size
TGTGCCAGCAGCTTACCTCTGGGATCTAACTATGGCTACACCTTC CASSLPLGSNYGYTF TRBJ1-2 TRBV7-9 - -
TGTGCCAGCAGACTCACAGGAGCCTACGAGCAGTACTTC CASRLTGAYEQYF TRBJ2-7 TRBV28 - -
TGTGCCAGCAGTTCCAGACAGGGTCGGATGAACACTGAAGCTTTCTTT CASSSRQGRMNTEAFF TRBJ1-1 TRBV28 TRBD1 -
TGTGCCAGCTCACCAAGGAGGTCGGGTAGCACAGATACGCAGTATTTT CASSPRRSGSTDTQYF TRBJ2-3 TRBV18 - -
TGTGCCAGCAAGGCCAGGGGCTCAGCTAACTATGGCTACACCTTC CASKARGSANYGYTF TRBJ1-2 TRBV2 - -
TGCGCCAGCAGCTTGGGCCTCGGGACAGCAAACACCGGGGAGCTGTTTTTT CASSLGLGTANTGELFF TRBJ2-2 TRBV5-1 TRBD1 -
TGTGCCAGCAGCTTACGAACTAGCGGGAGGGGACCCTACAATGAGCAGTTCTTC CASSLRTSGRGPYNEQFF TRBJ2-1 TRBV7-6 TRBD2 -
TGTGCCATCAAAGCGTACCGGGACAGGGAAGCTTTCTTT CAIKAYRDREAFF TRBJ1-1 TRBV10-3 TRBD1 few
TGCGCCAGCAGTGAGTCGGAAAAGCCCCAGCATTTT CASSESEKPQHF TRBJ1-5 TRBV10-1 - few
TGTGCCACACAAGGGACGGCGGGGGGCTACACCTTC CATQGTAGGYTF TRBJ1-2 TRBV27 - -
TGTGCCAGCAGCTCCCGCCGGTTATCCTACGAGCAGTACTTC CASSSRRLSYEQYF TRBJ2-7 TRBV7-2 - -